The clone carrying this T cell receptor (beta chain) was found a few times. Its antigen is still unknown. Germline V lookup: CDR1 MDHEN, CDR2 SYDVKM. V shed 2 bases and J shed 5 bases, with 12 bases lying between them. This CDR3 is 14 amino acids long. This specimen comes from a study of T cell responses to AZD1222 COVID-19 vaccine. Study-level results: Reportedly, nearly half the spike-specific TCRs target unmutated variant regions. Possibly, clonal diversity was underestimated; donors were largely white British and included more females.

The repertoire was sequenced with immunoSEQ multiplex PCR; TCRdb's copy has only in-frame clones and lacks some. The profile covers tens of thousands of clones, with 60% to 80% appearing a single time and 4% to 5% taken by the ten largest. The V and J genes are TRBV28 and TRBJ1-2; D not resolved. The sequenced sample was peripheral blood, obtained 28 days after the second AZD1222 dose. This clonotype originated in an adult who received the AZD1222 COVID-19 vaccine. The DNA of the CDR3 is TGTGCCAGCAGTTTAAGTCGCGTAGAATATGGCTACACCTTC. It specifies CASSLSRVEYGYTF.